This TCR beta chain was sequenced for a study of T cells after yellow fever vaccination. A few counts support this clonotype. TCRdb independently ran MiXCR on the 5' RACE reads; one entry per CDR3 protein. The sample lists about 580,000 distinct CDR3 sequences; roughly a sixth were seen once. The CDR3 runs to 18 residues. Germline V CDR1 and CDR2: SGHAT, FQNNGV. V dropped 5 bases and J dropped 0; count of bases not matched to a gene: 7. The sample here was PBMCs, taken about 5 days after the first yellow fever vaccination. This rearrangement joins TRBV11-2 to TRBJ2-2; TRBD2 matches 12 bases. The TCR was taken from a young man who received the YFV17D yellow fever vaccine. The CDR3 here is CASSPRLAGATNTGELFF. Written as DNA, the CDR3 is TGTGCCAGCAGCCCTCGACTAGCGGGGGCCACGAACACCGGGGAGCTGTTTTTT.